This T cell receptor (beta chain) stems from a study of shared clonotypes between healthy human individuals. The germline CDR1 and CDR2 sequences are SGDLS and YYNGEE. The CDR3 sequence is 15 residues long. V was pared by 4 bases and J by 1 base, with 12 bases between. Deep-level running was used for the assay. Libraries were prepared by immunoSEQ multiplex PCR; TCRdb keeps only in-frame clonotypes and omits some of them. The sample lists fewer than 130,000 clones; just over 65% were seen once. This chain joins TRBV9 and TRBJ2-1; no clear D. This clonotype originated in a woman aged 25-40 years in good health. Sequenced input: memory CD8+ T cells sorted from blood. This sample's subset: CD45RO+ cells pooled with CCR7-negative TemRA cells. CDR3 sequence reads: CASSSPVTSYNEQFF. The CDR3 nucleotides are TGTGCCAGCAGCTCCCCCGTGACTTCCTACAATGAGCAGTTCTTC. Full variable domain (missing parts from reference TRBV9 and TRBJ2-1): DSGVTQTPKHLITATGQRVTLRCSPRSGDLSVYWYQQSLDQGLQFLIQYYNGEERAKGNILERFSAQQFPDLHSELNLSSLELGDSALYFCASSSPVTSYNEQFFGPGTRLTVL.